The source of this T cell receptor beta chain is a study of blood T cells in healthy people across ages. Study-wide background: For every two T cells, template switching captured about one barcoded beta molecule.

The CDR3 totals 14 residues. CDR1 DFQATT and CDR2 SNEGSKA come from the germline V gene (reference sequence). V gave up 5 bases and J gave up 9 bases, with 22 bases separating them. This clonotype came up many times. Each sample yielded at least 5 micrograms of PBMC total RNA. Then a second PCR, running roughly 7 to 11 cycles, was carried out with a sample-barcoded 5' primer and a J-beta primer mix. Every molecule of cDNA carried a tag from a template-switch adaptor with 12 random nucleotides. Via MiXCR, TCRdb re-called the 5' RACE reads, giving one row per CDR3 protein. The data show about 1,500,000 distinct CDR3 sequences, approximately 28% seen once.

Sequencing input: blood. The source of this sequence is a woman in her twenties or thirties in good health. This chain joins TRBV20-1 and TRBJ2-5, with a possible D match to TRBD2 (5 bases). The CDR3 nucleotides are TGCAGTGCTTACCCCGGGCTAGCCGGGATGTCCCAGTACTTC. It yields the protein CSAYPGLAGMSQYF.